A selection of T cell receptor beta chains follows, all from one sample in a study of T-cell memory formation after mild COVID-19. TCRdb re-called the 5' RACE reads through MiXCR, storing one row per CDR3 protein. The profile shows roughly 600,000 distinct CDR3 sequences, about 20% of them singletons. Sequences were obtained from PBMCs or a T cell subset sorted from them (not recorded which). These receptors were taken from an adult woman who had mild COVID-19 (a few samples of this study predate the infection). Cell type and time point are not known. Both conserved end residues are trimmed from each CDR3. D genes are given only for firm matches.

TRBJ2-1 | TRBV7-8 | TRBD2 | ASSQIGGTSGSTEQF
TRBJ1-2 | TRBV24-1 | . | ATEDRGGYT
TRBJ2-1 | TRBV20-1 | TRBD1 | SAGDRGNEQF
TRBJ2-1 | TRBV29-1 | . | SVEGGRRSEQF
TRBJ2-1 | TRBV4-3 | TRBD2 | ASSQSGLAGSEQF
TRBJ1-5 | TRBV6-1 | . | ASSEERWRGNSNQPQH
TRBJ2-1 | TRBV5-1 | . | ASSLAGTATDLNEQF
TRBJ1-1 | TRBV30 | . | AGGAGSIGTEAF
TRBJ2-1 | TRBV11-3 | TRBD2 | ASSFTGGVNEQF
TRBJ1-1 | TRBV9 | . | ASSVESHTEAF
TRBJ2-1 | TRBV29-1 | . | SAMFYNEQF
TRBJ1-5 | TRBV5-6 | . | ASSRRGFNQPQH
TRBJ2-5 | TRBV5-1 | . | ASSSVSGQETQY
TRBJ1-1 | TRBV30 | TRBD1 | AWSSTGGHTEAF
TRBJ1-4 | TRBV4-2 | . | ASSQDRQGGEKLF
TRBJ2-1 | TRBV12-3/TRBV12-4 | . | ASSLSPGVVGNEQF
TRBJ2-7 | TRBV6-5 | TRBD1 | ASSTTSGTGTREQY
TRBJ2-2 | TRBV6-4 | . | ASSKTASDHTGELF
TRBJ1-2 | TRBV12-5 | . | ASGSPLDRSNYGYT
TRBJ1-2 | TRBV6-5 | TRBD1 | ASSYKGTDGYT
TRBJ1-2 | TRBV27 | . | ASSPQDYTDGYT
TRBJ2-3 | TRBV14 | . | ASSQAYGFGKSSTDTQY
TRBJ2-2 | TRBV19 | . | ASLSGQHNTGELF
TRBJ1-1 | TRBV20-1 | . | SAPRGGNSNTEAF
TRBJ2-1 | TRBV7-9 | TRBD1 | ASSSRTGPNEQF
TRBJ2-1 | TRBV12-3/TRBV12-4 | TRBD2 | ASSPRTSGINNEQF
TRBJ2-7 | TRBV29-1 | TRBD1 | SVEDEGTGNYEQY
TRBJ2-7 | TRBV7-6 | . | ASSFEGTGYEQY
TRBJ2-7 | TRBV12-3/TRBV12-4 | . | ASSFEAEQY
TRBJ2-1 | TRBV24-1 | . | ATSEETGSNEQF
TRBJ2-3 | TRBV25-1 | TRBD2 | ASSPQGRGSPTDTQY
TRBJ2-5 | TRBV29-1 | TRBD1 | SVDRAGKTQY
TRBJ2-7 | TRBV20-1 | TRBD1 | SASALGTATNYEQY
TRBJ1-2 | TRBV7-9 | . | ASSRDHADGYT
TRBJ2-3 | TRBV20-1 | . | SATTGPSTDTQY
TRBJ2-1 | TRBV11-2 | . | ASSRGWSGYNEQF
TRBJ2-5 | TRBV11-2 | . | ASSPGEIQETQY
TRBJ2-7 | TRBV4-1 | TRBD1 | ASSRGQVYEQY
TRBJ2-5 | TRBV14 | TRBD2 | ASSLGLAGIETQY
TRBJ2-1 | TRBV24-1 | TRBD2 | ATSDLGSGSNEQF
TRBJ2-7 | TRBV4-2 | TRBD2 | ASSQDLGAGAAEQY